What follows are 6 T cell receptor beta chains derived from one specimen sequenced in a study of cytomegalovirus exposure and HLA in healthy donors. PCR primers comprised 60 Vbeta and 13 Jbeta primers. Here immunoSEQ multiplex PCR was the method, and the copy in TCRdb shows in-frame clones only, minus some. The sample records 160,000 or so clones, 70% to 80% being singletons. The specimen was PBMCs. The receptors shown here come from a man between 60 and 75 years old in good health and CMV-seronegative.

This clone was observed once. CDR3 region: CASPDRAVRNQPQHF. DNA of the CDR3: TGCGCCAGCCCCGACAGGGCAGTCCGCAATCAGCCCCAGCATTTT. V is TRBV5-1 and J is TRBJ1-5, with 7 bases that match TRBD1. V was pared by 7 bases and J by 2 bases, with 9 bases of the junction left unmatched. CDR3 size: 15 residues. Germline CDR1 SGHRS, CDR2 YFSETQ.

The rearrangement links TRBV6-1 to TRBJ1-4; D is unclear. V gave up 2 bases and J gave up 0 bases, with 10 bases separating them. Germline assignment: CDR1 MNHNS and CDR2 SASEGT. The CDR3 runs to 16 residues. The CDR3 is CASSEPPPATNEKLFF. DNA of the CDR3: TGTGCCAGCAGTGAACCCCCCCCGGCAACTAATGAAAAACTGTTTTTT.

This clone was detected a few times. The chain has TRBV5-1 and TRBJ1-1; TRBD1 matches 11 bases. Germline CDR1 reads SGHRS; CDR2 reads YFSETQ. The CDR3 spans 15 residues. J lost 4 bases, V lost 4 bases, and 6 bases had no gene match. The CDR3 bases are TGCGCCAGCAGCAACACCGGGACAGGGGGCACTGAAGCTTTCTTT. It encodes CASSNTGTGGTEAFF.

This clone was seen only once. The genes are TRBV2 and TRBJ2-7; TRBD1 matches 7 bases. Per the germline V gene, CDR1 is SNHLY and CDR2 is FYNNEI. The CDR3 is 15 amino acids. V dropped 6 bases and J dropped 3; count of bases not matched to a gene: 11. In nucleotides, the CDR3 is TGTGCCAGCAGAGACCAGGGACAGCCCCTCTACGAGCAGTACTTC. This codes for CASRDQGQPLYEQYF.

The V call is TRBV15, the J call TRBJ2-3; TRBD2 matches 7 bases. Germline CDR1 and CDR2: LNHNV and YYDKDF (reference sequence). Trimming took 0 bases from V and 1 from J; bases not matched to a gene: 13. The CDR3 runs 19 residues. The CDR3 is CATSRDDAGTTFGTDTQYF. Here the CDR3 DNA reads TGTGCCACCAGCAGAGATGATGCCGGGACTACCTTCGGCACAGATACGCAGTATTTT. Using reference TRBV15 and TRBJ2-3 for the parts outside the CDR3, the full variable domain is DAMVIQNPRYQVTQFGKPVTLSCSQTLNHNVMYWYQQKSSQAPKLLFHYYDKDFNNEADTPDNFQSRRPNTSFCFLDIRSPGLGDTAMYLCATSRDDAGTTFGTDTQYFGPGTRLTVL.

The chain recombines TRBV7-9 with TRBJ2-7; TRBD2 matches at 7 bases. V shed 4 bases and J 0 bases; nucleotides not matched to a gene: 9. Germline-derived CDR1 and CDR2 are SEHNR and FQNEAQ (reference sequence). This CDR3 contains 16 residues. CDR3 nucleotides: TGTGCCAGCAGCTCATCCGCGACGGGAGGCTCCTACGAGCAGTACTTC. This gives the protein CASSSSATGGSYEQYF.